A single sample is the source of the 12 T cell receptor beta chains below, sequenced in a study of cytomegalovirus exposure and HLA in healthy donors (TCRdb year 2017). The library was built by means of the immunoSEQ multiplex PCR assay. This is the immuneACCESS table as TCRdb keeps it, with only in-frame sequences that have V and J called. A part of the clones is gone; compared with another copy, unresolved V genes explain less than half, and the rest is unexplained. This sample gives 200,000 or so clones in total; roughly 80% of them show up just once. The ten largest clones add up to 4.5% to 6% of the sample. The sequenced sample consisted of PBMCs. All receptors come from a woman aged 18-29 years in good health and CMV-seronegative.

The chain links TRBV12-2 to TRBJ1-5; the table calls TRBD1, which could not be checked here. TRBV12-2 is labeled a pseudogene. There are 15 residues in the CDR3. CDR3 loop: CASRLKGDGNQPQHF. CDR3 sequence (DNA): TGTGCAAGTCGCTTAAAGGGGGATGGCAATCAGCCCCAGCATTTT.

The gene calls are TRBV2 and TRBJ2-1, with D possibly being TRBD2 (6 bases). Germline V gene data show CDR1 as SNHLY and CDR2 as FYNNEI. The CDR3 length is 12 residues. Trimming cost V 4 bases and J 6 bases, with 7 bases left between them. The CDR3 DNA follows: TGTGCCAGCAGTGGGGACTCCAATGAGCAGTTCTTC. Amino acids: CASSGDSNEQFF.

Turning to this clone: At one of its ends the junction is not consistent with the germline gene, which may arise from a read error. The chain combines TRBV18 with TRBJ2-1; D gene unclear. In germline, CDR1 is KGHSH, CDR2 LQKENI. The CDR3 runs to 14 residues. CDR3 nucleotides: TGTGCCAGCTCCCCACAAGACCAGTACAATGAGCAGTTCTTC. Translating it yields CASSPQDQYNEQFF.

For this clone: The sample carries other DNA sequences with the same CDR3. The rearrangement joins TRBV30 to TRBJ1-5; tentatively, D is TRBD1 (5 bases). V shed 1 base and J shed 8 bases, with 15 bases lying between them. The CDR3 consists of 14 residues. Per the germline V gene, CDR1 is GTSNPN and CDR2 is SVGIG (reference sequence). CDR3 loop: CAWSALTVGEPQHF. The CDR3 DNA follows: TGTGCCTGGAGTGCGTTGACAGTTGGGGAGCCCCAGCATTTT.

The rearrangement links TRBV6-5 to TRBJ2-1; D is unresolved. CDR1 is MNHEY and CDR2 is SVGAGI in the germline V gene. The V end was cut by 1 base, the J end by 0 bases, with 10 bases between. This CDR3 has 16 residues. The CDR3 nucleotides are TGTGCCAGCAGTTACTTACCCCCCGGCTCCTACAATGAGCAGTTCTTC. Translated: CASSYLPPGSYNEQFF.

In DNA, the CDR3 is TGTGCCAGCAGTTCCCCCTCGACTAGCGGAACCTACGAGCAGTACTTC. It translates to CASSSPSTSGTYEQYF. V gene TRBV27 combines with J gene TRBJ2-7; TRBD2 agrees at 9 bases. The germline V gene has CDR1 MNHEY and CDR2 SMNVEV (reference sequence). Unmatched junction bases numbered 9, after V lost 4 bases and J lost 2 bases. The CDR3 consists of 16 residues.

For the CDR3, the DNA is TGTGCCAGCAGTTTATACACTTATGGCTACACCTTC. Its translation: CASSLYTYGYTF. The chain employs TRBV28 and TRBJ1-2; D not resolved. The CDR3 extends over 12 amino acids. With 1 base removed from V and 5 bases from J, the gap between germline ends came to 5 bases. Germline CDR1 reads MDHEN; CDR2 reads SYDVKM.

V gene TRBV2 combines with J gene TRBJ1-2; possible D gene TRBD1, 5 bases. CDR3 length: 15 amino acids. Trimming took off 5 bases at V and 3 bases at J, with 16 bases between the two ends. CDR1 and CDR2 from the germline V gene are SNHLY and FYNNEI. The CDR3 loop is CASSISGGDYYGYTF. CDR3 DNA sequence: TGTGCCAGCAGTATTTCCGGAGGGGACTACTATGGCTACACCTTC.

The chain joins TRBV6-1 to TRBJ2-7; tentatively, D is TRBD1 (6 bases). The CDR3 has 13 amino acids. CDR1 and CDR2 (germline): MNHNS, SASEGT. V dropped 8 bases and J dropped 4 bases, with 15 bases sitting between them. The CDR3 DNA reads as TGTGCCAGCGGCCGGGACATTAGGTACGAGCAGTACTTC. Encoded protein: CASGRDIRYEQYF.

The chain joins TRBV6-5 to TRBJ2-4; TRBD2 matches at 11 bases. From germline, CDR1 is MNHEY and CDR2 SVGAGI. The CDR3 length is 16 residues. Losses at the gene ends were 2 bases for V and 1 base for J; bases not matched to a gene: 1. The CDR3 coding sequence is TGTGCCAGCAGTTACCGGACTAGCGGGGCCAAAAACATTCAGTACTTC. Translated: CASSYRTSGAKNIQYF.

This chain uses TRBV6-5 with TRBJ1-1; D is ambiguous. This CDR3 contains 13 residues. Germline V lookup: CDR1 MNHEY, CDR2 SVGAGI. CDR3 in DNA: TGTGCTTGCTGCTACGATGAGAACACTGAAGCTTTCTTT. Amino acid sequence: CACCYDENTEAFF.

This rearrangement joins TRBV20-1 to TRBJ1-4, with D hard to call. With 2 bases removed from V and 4 bases from J, the gap between germline ends came to 2 bases. Germline CDR1 and CDR2: DFQATT and SNEGSKA (reference sequence). The length of the CDR3 is 11 residues. This CDR3 is CSARLNEKLFF. The DNA for the CDR3 is TGCAGTGCTAGACTTAATGAAAAACTGTTTTTT.